The T cell receptor beta chain described here comes from a study of blood T cell repertoires in COVID-19. For the study at large: Sample material is recorded as cDNA or gDNA derived from T cells, B-cell-depleted T cells, or PBMCs.

Sequencing was performed with immunoSEQ multiplex PCR; in TCRdb, only in-frame clones are kept and a portion is missing. The table shows about 69,000 clones, with roughly 89% occurring only once. CDR1 and CDR2 (germline): SQVTM, ANQGSEA. The length of the CDR3 is 13 residues. Trimming pared 7 bases from V and 1 base from J, leaving 11 bases between. The receptor's source is a man aged 45-65 years with acute or convalescent COVID-19. The J gene is TRBJ1-5, the V gene TRBV29-1, with TRBD1 as a possible D gene (6 bases). The sequenced sample was peripheral blood. The DNA for the CDR3 is TGCAGCGCACAGGGATCCAGCAATCAGCCCCAGCATTTT. Translated, it gives CSAQGSSNQPQHF.